The 5 T cell receptor beta chains below come from one sample, sequenced in a study of cytomegalovirus exposure and HLA in healthy donors. Sequencing used immunoSEQ multiplex PCR; TCRdb keeps in-frame clones, though not all of them. Of roughly 250,000 clones listed, roughly 89% are singletons. What was sequenced was PBMCs. These receptors were taken from a woman under 30 in good health and CMV-seronegative.

The chain carries TRBV5-6 and TRBJ2-1; TRBD1 is a possible D gene (6 bases). CDR3 length equals 17 residues. The V end was cut by 4 bases, the J end by 1 base, with 18 bases between. CDR1 is SGHDT, CDR2 YYEEEE, per germline. The CDR3 spells CASSPTGSIGSYNEQFF. The CDR3, as DNA: TGTGCCAGCAGCCCCACAGGGTCGATCGGTTCCTACAATGAGCAGTTCTTC.

This rearrangement joins TRBV19 to TRBJ2-7; TRBD2 agrees at 7 bases. CDR1 is LNHDA, CDR2 SQIVND, per germline (reference sequence). CDR3 length: 14 residues. V lost 5 bases and J lost 2; bases outside the gene matches: 6. This CDR3 is CASSAASGAYEQYF. The CDR3 DNA follows: TGTGCCAGTAGTGCAGCCAGCGGGGCCTACGAGCAGTACTTC.

This sequence joins TRBV29-1 and TRBJ1-1, with D possibly matching TRBD1 (6 bases). Per germline, CDR1 SQVTM and CDR2 ANQGSEA. The germline V and J ends were trimmed by 5 bases and 5 bases, with 15 bases remaining between them. The CDR3 is 13 amino acids. The CDR3 bases are TGCAGCGTTTTCCGGGGGGGCTTGACTGAAGCTTTCTTT. It codes for CSVFRGGLTEAFF.

CDR3 sequence: CASSLVAGEYEQYF. CDR3 coding DNA: TGTGCCAGCAGCTTAGTGGCAGGGGAATACGAGCAGTACTTC. The chain has TRBV7-8 and TRBJ2-7, with D possibly matching TRBD1 (6 bases). Germline lookup yields CDR1 SGHVS and CDR2 FQNEAQ. This CDR3 contains 14 residues. With 1 base removed from V and 4 bases from J, the gap between germline ends came to 11 bases.

V usage is TRBV29-1 and J usage is TRBJ2-3, with 9 bases lining up with TRBD1. V was clipped by 8 bases and J by 4 bases; unmatched bases: 7. CDR3 length equals 13 residues. CDR1 and CDR2 (germline): SQVTM, ANQGSEA. CDR3 residues: CSFRQGGADTQYF. The DNA of the CDR3 is TGCAGCTTTCGACAGGGGGGGGCAGATACGCAGTATTTT.